This T cell receptor (beta chain) is from a study of T cells expressing NK-cell markers. This CDR3 contains 15 residues. Germline CDR1 and CDR2: SQVTM and ANQGSEA. No DNA is given; TCRdb re-called the 5' RACE reads and lists each CDR3 protein once. The sample holds about 390,000 distinct CDR3 sequences. The material sequenced was blood T cells: a sorted CD56 or NKG2C T cell subset, CD4+ or CD8+ T cells, or bulk PBMC T cells (not recorded which). This TCR was recovered from a woman aged 45 to 65 in good health. The V and J genes are TRBV29-1 and TRBJ2-1; the TCRdb D gene call, TRBD2, has no DNA to confirm it. The CDR3 protein is CSVEKGLAAYNEQFF.